The clone carrying this T cell receptor beta chain was picked up a small number of times. The antigen remains undetermined. The V gene end was trimmed by 5 bases and the J gene end by 4 bases; junction bases not matched to a gene: 9. The CDR3 extends over 17 amino acids. Germline CDR1 and CDR2: SNHLY and FYNNEI. The entry originates in a study of cytomegalovirus exposure and HLA in healthy donors. The PCR used 60 Vbeta and 13 Jbeta primers. The repertoire was sequenced with immunoSEQ multiplex PCR; TCRdb's copy has only in-frame clones and lacks some. The data hold 150,000 to 200,000 clones, with roughly 85% observed a single time. Broader study findings: An analysis done earlier found most TCR beta V segments productive about 87% or about 30% of the time. Cytomegalovirus association was listed for about 180 TCR beta chains.

Sequenced material: PBMCs. This TCR was recovered from a woman between 45 and 65 years old in good health and CMV-seropositive. The rearrangement joins TRBV2 to TRBJ2-5, with TRBD2 identical over 14 bases. The CDR3 region is CASSTRRTSGGRETQYF. CDR3 DNA sequence: TGTGCCAGCAGTACGCGTCGGACTAGCGGGGGGAGAGAGACCCAGTACTTC. Drawing the rest from reference TRBV2 and TRBJ2-5, the complete variable domain is EPEVTQTPSHQVTQMGQEVILRCVPISNHLYFYWYRQILGQKVEFLVSFYNNEISEKSEIFDDQFSVERPDGSNFTLKIRSTKLEDSAMYFCASSTRRTSGGRETQYFGPGTRLLVL.